The 32 T cell receptor beta chains presented below share a single source sample, sequenced in a study of T cell changes during pregnancy in multiple sclerosis. Sequencing was performed with immunoSEQ multiplex PCR; in TCRdb, only in-frame clones are kept and a portion is missing. Seen here are more than 80,000 clones, about 90% observed once, and the top ten hold over 1.5%. This specimen consisted of peripheral blood, obtained before pregnancy. The receptors originated from a female donor with multiple sclerosis, enrolled in a pregnancy study.

The CDR3 spells CASSLGFSGSSGRETQYF. The CDR3 coding sequence is TGTGCCAGCAGTTTAGGTTTTAGCGGGAGCTCTGGGCGAGAGACCCAGTACTTC. V is TRBV28 and J is TRBJ2-5, with TRBD2 matching 9 bases. This CDR3 contains 18 residues. Germline loops: CDR1 MDHEN, CDR2 SYDVKM. With V trimmed by 2 bases and J by 4 bases, 14 bases remained unmatched. The whole variable domain, remainder taken from reference TRBV28 and TRBJ2-5, is DVKVTQSSRYLVKRTGEKVFLECVQDMDHENMFWYRQDPGLGLRLIYFSYDVKMKEKGDIPEGYSVSREKKERFSLILESASTNQTSMYLCASSLGFSGSSGRETQYFGPGTRLLVL.

The rearrangement uses TRBV7-6 and TRBJ1-1; 8 nucleotides match TRBD1. Germline CDR1 is SGHVS and CDR2 is FNYEAQ. V lost 2 bases to trimming and J lost 4 bases; unmatched junction nucleotides: 9. CDR3 length: 16 amino acids. This chain's CDR3 is CASSLSQTGASTEAFF. The CDR3 DNA reads as TGTGCCAGCAGCTTATCACAGACAGGGGCGAGCACTGAAGCTTTCTTT. The full variable domain, with the rest looked up from reference TRBV7-6 and TRBJ1-1, is GAGVSQSPRYKVTKRGQDVALRCDPISGHVSLYWYRQALGQGPEFLTYFNYEAQQDKSGLPNDRFSAERPEGSISTLTIQRTEQRDSAMYRCASSLSQTGASTEAFFGQGTRLTVV.

V is TRBV2 and J is TRBJ1-6; the match to TRBD1 covers 9 bases. Germline CDR1 and CDR2: SNHLY and FYNNEI. The CDR3 is 15 amino acids. V shed 3 bases, J shed 9 bases, and the junction held 6 bases outside the gene matches. Here the CDR3 DNA reads TGTGCCAGCAGTGATGGGACAGGGAGCAGTTCACCCCTCCACTTT. It specifies CASSDGTGSSSPLHF.

V and J are TRBV5-1 and TRBJ2-1; 7 positions agree with TRBD2. This CDR3 contains 15 residues. Germline trimming cut 4 bases from V and 7 bases from J; bases unmatched to any gene: 11. The germline gives CDR1 SGHRS, CDR2 YFSETQ. The CDR3 DNA follows: TGCGCCAGCAGCCAGCTTGGGGGAGGGGCGAATGAGCAGTTCTTC. It codes for CASSQLGGGANEQFF.

The J gene is TRBJ2-7, the V gene TRBV13; maybe TRBD2 (6 bases). The CDR3 consists of 13 residues. The germline V gene has CDR1 PRHDT and CDR2 FYEKMQ (reference sequence). Trimming took off 4 bases at V and 6 bases at J, with 13 bases between the two ends. CDR3: CASSSHSGGEQYF. CDR3 nucleotide sequence: TGTGCCAGCAGCTCCCACTCCGGGGGCGAGCAGTACTTC.

This chain joins TRBV5-1 and TRBJ1-1, with TRBD1 matching 7 bases. The germline CDR1 and CDR2 sequences are SGHRS and YFSETQ. With V trimmed by 0 bases and J by 0 bases, 14 bases remained unmatched. The CDR3 runs to 19 residues. The CDR3 nucleotides are TGCGCCAGCAGCTTGGGCCCGACGGACAGGCCGATCATGAACACTGAAGCTTTCTTT. Translating gives CASSLGPTDRPIMNTEAFF.

This clone was detected only once. This rearrangement joins TRBV18 to TRBJ1-1, with D hard to call. CDR1 and CDR2 (germline): KGHSH, LQKENI. V was pared by 0 bases and J by 2 bases, with 10 bases between. The CDR3 is 15 residues long. CDR3 loop: CASSPPNRKNTEAFF. The CDR3 DNA follows: TGTGCCAGCTCACCACCTAACAGAAAAAACACTGAAGCTTTCTTT.

The chain combines TRBV27 with TRBJ2-7; 11 bases agree with TRBD2. Germline loops: CDR1 MNHEY, CDR2 SMNVEV (reference sequence). This CDR3 contains 16 residues. Unmatched junction bases numbered 9, after V lost 8 bases and J lost 0 bases. The CDR3 nucleotides read TGTGCCAGCCGTCTGGGACTAGCGGATAGCTCCTACGAGCAGTACTTC. Protein sequence: CASRLGLADSSYEQYF.

V is TRBV14 and J is TRBJ1-4; the match to TRBD1 covers 8 bases. V lost 0 bases, J lost 7 bases, and 7 bases stayed unmatched. CDR3 length equals 16 residues. From germline, CDR1 is SGHDN and CDR2 FVKESK. CDR3 DNA sequence: TGTGCCAGCAGCCAAGATCTGGGCAGGGGGCTTGAAAAACTGTTTTTT. Residues: CASSQDLGRGLEKLFF.

The chain is built from TRBV7-2 and TRBJ2-7, with 9 nucleotides matching TRBD1. V was clipped by 3 bases and J by 2 bases; unmatched bases: 5. The CDR3 runs 15 residues. Germline CDR1 SGHTA, CDR2 FQGNSA. The CDR3 sequence: CASSFTGQGAYEQYF. The CDR3 DNA reads as TGTGCCAGCAGCTTTACGGGACAGGGTGCCTACGAGCAGTACTTC.

V usage is TRBV9 and J usage is TRBJ2-1; 7 bases match TRBD2. This CDR3 has 17 residues. Germline V CDR1 and CDR2: SGDLS, YYNGEE. After removal of 1 base from V and 7 bases from J, the junction contained 14 bases not matched to a gene. The CDR3, as DNA: TGTGCCAGCAGCGTATTCTCATCTTGGGGGGGACGGAATGAGCAGTTCTTC. Amino acids: CASSVFSSWGGRNEQFF.

The genes are TRBV30 and TRBJ2-7, with D unclear. The CDR3 contains 13 residues. CDR1 and CDR2 from the germline V gene are GTSNPN and SVGIG (reference sequence). The V and J ends lost 3 bases and 3 bases respectively, with 12 bases between them. In DNA, the CDR3 is TGTGCCTGGAGCTTCAGTCACCTCTACGAGCAGTACTTC. Encoded protein: CAWSFSHLYEQYF.

This CDR3 reads CASSLRVNEKLFF. The DNA for the CDR3 is TGTGCCAGCAGTCTTAGAGTTAATGAAAAACTGTTTTTT. V usage is TRBV28 and J usage is TRBJ1-4; D gene unclear. Trimming removed 5 bases at V and 4 bases at J, with 8 bases between. The CDR3 runs 13 residues. The germline V gene encodes CDR1 MDHEN and CDR2 SYDVKM. Based on the CDR3 plus reference TRBV28 and TRBJ1-4, the full variable domain is DVKVTQSSRYLVKRTGEKVFLECVQDMDHENMFWYRQDPGLGLRLIYFSYDVKMKEKGDIPEGYSVSREKKERFSLILESASTNQTSMYLCASSLRVNEKLFFGSGTQLSVL.

The chain carries TRBV5-1 and TRBJ2-7; 7 positions agree with TRBD1. CDR3 length: 14 amino acids. Germline V gives CDR1 SGHRS, CDR2 YFSETQ. Trimming at V came to 1 base and at J to 3 bases, leaving 4 bases not matched to a gene. The CDR3 DNA reads TGCGCCAGCAGCTTGTCGGGACAGAACTACGAGCAGTACTTC. Translated: CASSLSGQNYEQYF.

The chain joins TRBV11-2 to TRBJ2-1; 14 bases align to TRBD2. Trimming took 6 bases from V and 8 from J; bases not matched to a gene: 3. The CDR3 sequence is 14 residues long. Germline CDR1 is SGHAT and CDR2 is FQNNGV. This CDR3 reads CASRGLAGGDEQFF. The CDR3 region has the DNA TGTGCCAGCAGAGGACTAGCGGGAGGTGATGAGCAGTTCTTC.

The gene calls are TRBV30 and TRBJ2-7, with a possible D match to TRBD2 (8 bases). Germline V gene sequence: CDR1 GTSNPN, CDR2 SVGIG (reference sequence). The CDR3 totals 12 residues. Trimming stripped 2 bases from V and 9 bases from J, with 14 bases between. CDR3 loop: CAWSPGGGGQYF. As DNA, the CDR3 is TGTGCCTGGAGTCCGGGAGGGGGCGGGCAGTACTTC. Variable domain in full (rest from reference TRBV30 and TRBJ2-7): SQTIHQWPATLVQPVGSPLSLECTVEGTSNPNLYWYRQAAGRGLQLLFYSVGIGQISSEVPQNLSASRPQDRQFILSSKKLLLSDSGFYLCAWSPGGGGQYFGPGTRLTVT.

The chain links TRBV25-1 to TRBJ2-3, with a possible D match to TRBD2 (6 bases). Germline V gene sequence: CDR1 MGHDK, CDR2 SYGVNS. V was cut by 1 base and J by 1 base, with 9 bases left in between. The CDR3 is 15 residues long. In nucleotides, the CDR3 is TGTGCCAGCAGTGAATCCGAGCGGGGCACAGATACGCAGTATTTT. Translation: CASSESERGTDTQYF. The variable domain in full, with the rest retrieved from reference TRBV25-1 and TRBJ2-3, is EADIYQTPRYLVIGTGKKITLECSQTMGHDKMYWYQQDPGMELHLIHYSYGVNSTEKGDLSSESTVSRIRTEHFPLTLESARPSHTSQYLCASSESERGTDTQYFGPGTRLTVL.

V is TRBV5-1 and J is TRBJ1-1, with D possibly matching TRBD1 (6 bases). Germline V CDR1 and CDR2: SGHRS, YFSETQ. Trimming took 0 bases from V and 0 from J, leaving 9 bases between them. This CDR3 is 15 amino acids long. The chain's CDR3 is CASSLDQGMNTEAFF. CDR3 coding DNA: TGCGCCAGCAGCTTGGATCAGGGGATGAACACTGAAGCTTTCTTT.

This clone was seen only a few times. V usage is TRBV7-9 and J usage is TRBJ1-1; no firm D call. There are 12 residues in the CDR3. Trimming took off 2 bases at V and 4 bases at J, with 5 bases between the two ends. CDR1 is SEHNR and CDR2 is FQNEAQ in the germline V gene (reference sequence). CDR3 nucleotides: TGTGCCAGCAGCTTACGTCTCACTGAAGCTTTCTTT. Residues: CASSLRLTEAFF.

This rearrangement joins TRBV29-1 to TRBJ1-1, with 8 bases matching TRBD1. The CDR3 extends over 13 amino acids. The trim removed 6 bases at V and 9 bases at J, leaving 12 bases unmatched. The germline V gene has CDR1 SQVTM and CDR2 ANQGSEA. Here the CDR3 reads CSVGGQGGRKAFF. In DNA, the CDR3 is TGCAGCGTCGGTGGACAGGGTGGGAGGAAAGCTTTCTTT.

The CDR3 nucleotides are TGTGCCAGCAGCAAAGGGGGGGGCTTATACGAGCAGTACTTC. This gives the protein CASSKGGGLYEQYF. The J gene is TRBJ2-7, the V gene TRBV7-2, with D tentatively TRBD2 (7 bases). V dropped 5 bases and J dropped 4 bases, with 15 bases sitting between them. The germline V gene has CDR1 SGHTA and CDR2 FQGNSA. The CDR3 totals 14 residues.

This clone was seen a single time. The chain carries TRBV5-6 and TRBJ2-1; weak D call: TRBD1 (7 bases). In germline, CDR1 is SGHDT, CDR2 YYEEEE. The length of the CDR3 is 17 residues. The ends were cut back, 4 bases at V and 5 bases at J, with 22 bases in the middle. The CDR3 DNA follows: TGTGCCAGCAGCCCTCTTGGAGGGACAGTCAATAACAATGAGCAGTTCTTC. The encoded protein is CASSPLGGTVNNNEQFF.

The chain uses TRBV28 and TRBJ2-7; D is possibly TRBD1 (6 bases). The CDR3 covers 15 residues. The germline V and J ends were trimmed by 4 bases and 1 base, with 14 bases remaining between them. Germline CDR1 reads MDHEN; CDR2 reads SYDVKM. This CDR3 reads CASSSRQVSSYEQYF. CDR3 DNA sequence: TGTGCCAGCAGTTCCCGACAGGTCTCATCCTACGAGCAGTACTTC. Full variable domain (missing parts from reference TRBV28 and TRBJ2-7): DVKVTQSSRYLVKRTGEKVFLECVQDMDHENMFWYRQDPGLGLRLIYFSYDVKMKEKGDIPEGYSVSREKKERFSLILESASTNQTSMYLCASSSRQVSSYEQYFGPGTRLTVT.

This clone has more than one count but fewer than ten. This chain links TRBV5-5 with TRBJ1-1, with D hard to call. This CDR3 comprises 15 residues. The V end was cut by 4 bases, the J end by 0 bases, with 13 bases between. Germline values: CDR1 SGHKS, CDR2 YYEKEE (reference sequence). The CDR3 spells CASSARSEMNTEAFF. CDR3 nucleotides: TGTGCCAGCAGCGCCCGGAGTGAGATGAACACTGAAGCTTTCTTT.

This sequence joins TRBV11-2 and TRBJ2-7, with D unclear. Germline lookup yields CDR1 SGHAT and CDR2 FQNNGV. This CDR3 comprises 16 residues. Trimming pared 1 base from V and 0 bases from J, leaving 13 bases between. CDR3 sequence reads: CASSLVSPPSSYEQYF. CDR3 nucleotide sequence: TGTGCCAGCAGCTTAGTTTCCCCCCCGAGCTCCTACGAGCAGTACTTC.

The genes are TRBV6-5 and TRBJ2-5, with unresolved D. There are 13 residues in the CDR3. The V and J ends lost 5 bases and 7 bases respectively, with 14 bases between them. Germline CDR1 is MNHEY and CDR2 is SVGAGI. CDR3 sequence (DNA): TGTGCCAGCAGTCCCACCCTCCCCGGGACCCAGTACTTC. Translating gives CASSPTLPGTQYF.

V gene TRBV9 combines with J gene TRBJ1-3, with D hard to call. The CDR3 covers 15 residues. V gave up 4 bases and J gave up 2 bases, with 13 bases separating them. Germline V gene data show CDR1 as SGDLS and CDR2 as YYNGEE. The CDR3 sequence is CASSLSGVTGNTIYF. CDR3 in DNA: TGTGCCAGCAGCCTCTCGGGAGTGACTGGAAACACCATATATTTT.

The chain uses TRBV5-1 and TRBJ1-6; D is unresolved. The germline CDR1 and CDR2 sequences are SGHRS and YFSETQ. The CDR3 extends over 15 amino acids. Deletions cut 0 bases from V and 0 bases from J, with 4 bases between. Written as DNA, the CDR3 is TGCGCCAGCAGCTTGGACAGCTCCTATAATTCACCCCTCCACTTT. It is translated as CASSLDSSYNSPLHF.

The chain has TRBV18 and TRBJ2-2; no clear D gene. Germline V lookup: CDR1 KGHSH, CDR2 LQKENI. CDR3 length: 14 amino acids. The V end lost 1 base, the J end lost 5 bases, and 8 bases lay between the germline ends. CDR3 sequence reads: CASSPLTPTGELFF. DNA of the CDR3: TGTGCCAGCTCACCACTGACACCGACCGGGGAGCTGTTTTTT.

The genes are TRBV27 and TRBJ2-1, with D perhaps TRBD2 (6 bases). CDR1 is MNHEY, CDR2 SMNVEV, per germline (reference sequence). The length of the CDR3 is 16 residues. The V end lost 4 bases, the J end lost 7 bases, and 20 bases lay between the germline ends. CDR3 protein: CASSSYSGFHKNEQFF. The DNA of the CDR3 is TGTGCCAGCAGTTCCTATAGCGGTTTTCATAAGAATGAGCAGTTCTTC.

To note about this clone: One end of the junction varies from germline; a read error may be responsible. V gene TRBV7-9 combines with J gene TRBJ2-7; D gene unclear. Germline V lookup: CDR1 SEHNR, CDR2 FQNEAQ (reference sequence). The CDR3 consists of 12 residues. The CDR3, as DNA: TGCGCCAGCAGCCAAGATGCGTACGAGCAGTACTTC. Protein: CASSQDAYEQYF.

The gene calls are TRBV29-1 and TRBJ2-3; 7 nucleotides agree with TRBD2. Germline values: CDR1 SQVTM, CDR2 ANQGSEA. V dropped 0 bases and J dropped 12; count of bases not matched to a gene: 9. This CDR3 contains 13 residues. CDR3 protein: CSVEDQAGKSQYF. The CDR3 bases are TGCAGCGTTGAAGACCAAGCGGGGAAGTCACAGTATTTT.